This TCR beta chain was documented in a study of CD8+CD57+ T cells in acquired aplastic anemia. Overall study: The mean DNA yield obtained from sorted CD4+ and CD8+ cells came to about 3 ug.

Concerning this clonotype itself: Its specificity is not known.

TCR beta VDJ combinations and CDR3 sequences were profiled from genomic DNA. One entry per CDR3 protein results from TCRdb running MiXCR on the reads. This sample yields under 350,000 distinct CDR3 sequences, of which approximately 56% are seen a single time; 8% belongs to the top ten. The germline V gene has CDR1 MDHEN and CDR2 SYDVKM. Between the trimmed V and J ends, which lost 7 bases and 0 bases, there was a span of 13 bases. The CDR3 runs 15 residues. General study results and limits: Controls did not differ significantly from patients in CD8+ Simpson's diversity. Overlapping CD8+ CDR3 repertoires of patients and controls contained under 30 shared sequences.

This receptor was obtained from a human donor with severe aplastic anemia or a healthy control (not recorded which). The V and J genes are TRBV28 and TRBJ2-1; D may be TRBD2 (6 bases). Sequencing input: sorted CD4+, CD8+, or CD8+CD57+ T cells (not recorded which) from PBMCs. For the CDR3, the DNA is TGTGCCAGCACCCGGAGGGAGGACTCCTACAATGAGCAGTTCTTC. This codes for CASTRREDSYNEQFF.